What follows are 4 T cell receptor beta chains derived from one specimen sequenced in a study of T cells expressing NK-cell markers. TCRdb re-called the 5' RACE reads and gives one entry per CDR3 protein, without DNA. The sample totals 250,000 to 300,000 distinct CDR3 sequences; its top ten clones hold around 0.42%. The sequenced material came from blood T cells: a sorted CD56 or NKG2C T cell subset, CD4+ or CD8+ T cells, or bulk PBMC T cells (not recorded which). The receptors here all came from a man younger than 35 in good health.

The gene calls are TRBV27 and TRBJ2-3; TCRdb picks TRBD2, but there is no DNA to check that call. The CDR3 is 16 amino acids. The V gene's germline CDR1 is MNHEY and CDR2 SMNVEV (reference sequence). The CDR3 region is CASSYPSGKDSDTQYF.

The chain is built from TRBV12-3 or TRBV12-4 and TRBJ1-2. There are 13 residues in the CDR3. CDR3: CATSDGLLYGYTF.

The chain uses TRBV20-1 and TRBJ2-1; the D call from TCRdb, TRBD2, cannot be confirmed without DNA. Germline CDR1 reads DFQATT; CDR2 reads SNEGSKA (reference sequence). The CDR3 is made up of 14 amino acids. The CDR3 protein is CSARDINRLAQQFF.

J is TRBJ2-2 and V is TRBV29-1; the TRBD1 assignment by TCRdb is unverifiable without DNA. This CDR3 contains 12 residues. Germline V gives CDR1 SQVTM, CDR2 ANQGSEA. CDR3 region: CAGQPNTGELFF.